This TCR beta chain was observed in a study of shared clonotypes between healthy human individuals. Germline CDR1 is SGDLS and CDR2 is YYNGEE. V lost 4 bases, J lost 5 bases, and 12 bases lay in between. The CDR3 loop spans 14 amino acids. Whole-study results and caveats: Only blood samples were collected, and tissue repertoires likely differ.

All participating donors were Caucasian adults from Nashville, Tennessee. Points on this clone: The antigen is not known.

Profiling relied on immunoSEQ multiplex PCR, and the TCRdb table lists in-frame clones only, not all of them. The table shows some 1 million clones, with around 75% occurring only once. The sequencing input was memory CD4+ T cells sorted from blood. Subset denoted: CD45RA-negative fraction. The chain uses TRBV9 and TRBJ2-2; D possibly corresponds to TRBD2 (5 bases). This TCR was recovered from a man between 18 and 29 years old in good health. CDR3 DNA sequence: TGTGCCAGCAGCAATTTCGGGGAGACCGGGGAGCTGTTTTTT. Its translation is CASSNFGETGELFF.